Listed below are T cell receptor beta chains from one sample, sequenced in a study of cytomegalovirus exposure and HLA in healthy donors. TCRdb's copy holds only in-frame clones and misses some; the assay was immunoSEQ multiplex PCR. The sample holds nearly 110,000 clones; roughly 70% are singletons and the top ten take 14%. The specimen was PBMCs. These receptors all come from a woman between 40 and 50 years old in good health and CMV-seropositive. CDR3s leave out the opening cysteine and the closing phenylalanine or tryptophan. Each record gives: D gene, J gene, V gene, CDR3 protein. D genes are given only for firm matches.

d_call: TRBD1; j_call: TRBJ1-5; v_call: TRBV19; cdr3_aa: ASSISETGRNQPQH
d_call: -; j_call: TRBJ1-1; v_call: TRBV5-1; cdr3_aa: ASSPTRGPEAF
d_call: -; j_call: TRBJ1-4; v_call: TRBV18; cdr3_aa: ASSHDRSSYEKLF
d_call: -; j_call: TRBJ2-3; v_call: TRBV7-8; cdr3_aa: ASSLVKASDTQY
d_call: -; j_call: TRBJ2-5; v_call: TRBV5-6; cdr3_aa: ASSFGETQY
d_call: TRBD1; j_call: TRBJ2-7; v_call: TRBV2; cdr3_aa: ASTRDRGYEQY
d_call: TRBD1; j_call: TRBJ1-1; v_call: TRBV30; cdr3_aa: ALQGQSNTEAF
d_call: TRBD2; j_call: TRBJ2-3; v_call: TRBV4-1; cdr3_aa: ASSQGRGGAPDTQY
d_call: TRBD1; j_call: TRBJ1-5; v_call: TRBV9; cdr3_aa: ANQGGRNQPQH
d_call: -; j_call: TRBJ2-1; v_call: TRBV9; cdr3_aa: ASSGRDSLSYNEQF
d_call: -; j_call: TRBJ2-1; v_call: TRBV4-1; cdr3_aa: ASSQEGAARGEEQF
d_call: -; j_call: TRBJ1-6; v_call: TRBV6-6; cdr3_aa: ASSYSIGQSTSPLH
d_call: TRBD1; j_call: TRBJ1-2; v_call: TRBV18; cdr3_aa: ASSPPTGIGYGYT
d_call: -; j_call: TRBJ2-2; v_call: TRBV6-1; cdr3_aa: ASIPGAVAGELF
d_call: -; j_call: TRBJ2-1; v_call: TRBV6-5; cdr3_aa: ASRSTGGHNEQF
d_call: -; j_call: TRBJ1-5; v_call: TRBV19; cdr3_aa: ATRTGIKPQH
d_call: -; j_call: TRBJ2-1; v_call: TRBV6-5; cdr3_aa: ASSAAAEQF
d_call: TRBD1; j_call: TRBJ1-2; v_call: TRBV4-1; cdr3_aa: ASSLNRGSYGYT
d_call: -; j_call: TRBJ1-5; v_call: TRBV4-2; cdr3_aa: ASSQEPTRGTQPQH
d_call: -; j_call: TRBJ1-6; v_call: TRBV27; cdr3_aa: ASSFIPGGSNSPLH
d_call: TRBD1; j_call: TRBJ1-1; v_call: TRBV7-9; cdr3_aa: ASSLGTGAEAF
d_call: -; j_call: TRBJ2-3; v_call: TRBV4-2; cdr3_aa: ASSSRTSTDTQY
d_call: -; j_call: TRBJ2-1; v_call: TRBV9; cdr3_aa: ASSVDRAIYNEQF
d_call: TRBD1; j_call: TRBJ2-7; v_call: TRBV6-1; cdr3_aa: ASRAGTGGPYEQY
d_call: -; j_call: TRBJ2-3; v_call: TRBV29-1; cdr3_aa: SVDGGPGSPSDTQY
d_call: -; j_call: TRBJ1-2; v_call: TRBV6-6; cdr3_aa: ASTESQTNYGYT
d_call: TRBD1; j_call: TRBJ1-2; v_call: TRBV13; cdr3_aa: ASSTRTGYGYT
d_call: TRBD1; j_call: TRBJ1-1; v_call: TRBV5-1; cdr3_aa: ASSGTGGFTEAF
d_call: -; j_call: TRBJ1-1; v_call: TRBV6-5; cdr3_aa: ASSYSSSDTEAF
d_call: TRBD1; j_call: TRBJ1-1; v_call: TRBV12-5; cdr3_aa: ASGSGTGGRNTEAF
d_call: TRBD2; j_call: TRBJ2-2; v_call: TRBV4-2; cdr3_aa: ASSQGVRRGRNTGELF
d_call: TRBD1; j_call: TRBJ1-1; v_call: TRBV7-2; cdr3_aa: ASSQATGVKTEAF
d_call: -; j_call: TRBJ1-6; v_call: TRBV30; cdr3_aa: AWSVLTGFSPLH
d_call: TRBD1; j_call: TRBJ2-5; v_call: TRBV19; cdr3_aa: ASGAGQGAWETQY
d_call: -; j_call: TRBJ1-4; v_call: TRBV30; cdr3_aa: AWTGAGEKLF
d_call: TRBD1; j_call: TRBJ2-7; v_call: TRBV5-1; cdr3_aa: ASSLGQGGYEQY
d_call: TRBD1; j_call: TRBJ2-7; v_call: TRBV11-1; cdr3_aa: ASSLEGASSYEQY
d_call: -; j_call: TRBJ2-7; v_call: TRBV6-1; cdr3_aa: ASSHPNGRTGEQY
d_call: -; j_call: TRBJ2-1; v_call: TRBV7-2; cdr3_aa: ASSLELAYEQF
d_call: -; j_call: TRBJ1-1; v_call: TRBV18; cdr3_aa: ASSPDSEALEAF
d_call: -; j_call: TRBJ2-5; v_call: TRBV5-1; cdr3_aa: ASSPQGLRETQY
d_call: -; j_call: TRBJ1-5; v_call: TRBV19; cdr3_aa: ASKTRAGNQPQH
d_call: -; j_call: TRBJ2-2; v_call: TRBV5-6; cdr3_aa: ASSLVPTNTGELF
d_call: -; j_call: TRBJ1-5; v_call: TRBV9; cdr3_aa: ASSGPEYSNQPQH
d_call: -; j_call: TRBJ1-4; v_call: TRBV19; cdr3_aa: ASSIDNPGSNEKLF
d_call: -; j_call: TRBJ2-7; v_call: TRBV11-1; cdr3_aa: ASSLDLYEQY
d_call: -; j_call: TRBJ1-2; v_call: TRBV5-6; cdr3_aa: ASSPKGGGYGYT
d_call: TRBD1; j_call: TRBJ1-2; v_call: TRBV29-1; cdr3_aa: SVDPTGGSYGYT
d_call: -; j_call: TRBJ1-6; v_call: TRBV2; cdr3_aa: ASSDIGESSYNSPLH
d_call: -; j_call: TRBJ1-3; v_call: TRBV19; cdr3_aa: ASSISGYGNTIY
d_call: -; j_call: TRBJ2-1; v_call: TRBV5-1; cdr3_aa: ASSLGLLNEQF